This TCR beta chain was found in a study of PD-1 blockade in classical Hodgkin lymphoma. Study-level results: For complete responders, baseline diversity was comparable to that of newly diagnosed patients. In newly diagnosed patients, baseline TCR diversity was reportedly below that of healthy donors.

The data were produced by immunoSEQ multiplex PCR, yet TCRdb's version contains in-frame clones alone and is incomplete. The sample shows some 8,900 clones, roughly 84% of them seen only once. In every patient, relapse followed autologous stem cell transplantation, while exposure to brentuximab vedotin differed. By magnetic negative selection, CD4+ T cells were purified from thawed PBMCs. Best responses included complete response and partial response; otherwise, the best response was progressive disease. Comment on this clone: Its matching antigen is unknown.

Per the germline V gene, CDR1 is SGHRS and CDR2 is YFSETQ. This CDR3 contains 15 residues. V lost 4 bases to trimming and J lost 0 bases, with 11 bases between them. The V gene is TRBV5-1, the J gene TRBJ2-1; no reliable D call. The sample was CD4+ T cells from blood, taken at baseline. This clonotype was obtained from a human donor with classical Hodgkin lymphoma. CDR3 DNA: TGCGCCAGCAGCCAAGGACGGAGCTCCTACAATGAGCAGTTCTTC. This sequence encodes CASSQGRSSYNEQFF.